This TCR beta chain was observed in a study of T cell repertoires in cytomegalovirus infection. Overall study context: HLA-B-restricted CMV epitopes that are well studied, plus recently identified HLA-C-restricted ones, were used by the study. Based on public TCR beta signatures, there were indications of CMV infection and of a matching HLA type. Findings of the study overall: Frequencies of public TCR beta families were cumulated, and this identified carriers of CMV plus the relevant HLA. HLA-C-restricted CMV clonotypes gave the most frequent clonotype in two of eight donors.

This clonotype was counted only a few times. Its antigen is still unknown. Using its own MiXCR run on the reads, TCRdb lists one record per CDR3 protein. The table has over 45,000 distinct CDR3 sequences, roughly 18% seen once. This TCR was recovered from a human donor in good health (CMV status not recorded). Some clones in this sample may be carry-over from other donors' samples. This material consisted of CD8+ T cells from cultured PBMCs, taken from culture after CMV antigen stimulation.

The CDR3, as DNA: TGTGCCAGCAGCGCCGGGACGCCTCCCTACGAGCAGTACTTC. It yields the protein CASSAGTPPYEQYF. This chain joins TRBV7-6 and TRBJ2-7; D is perhaps TRBD1 or TRBD2 (5 bases each). CDR1 is SGHVS and CDR2 is FNYEAQ in the germline V gene. V dropped 5 bases and J dropped 2 bases, with 13 bases sitting between them. The CDR3 contains 14 residues.